A single TCR beta chain is shown here with its context. V lost 0 bases and J 4 bases, leaving 9 bases between the germline ends. The CDR3 has 14 residues. CDR1 is MGHRA, CDR2 YSYEKL, per germline. TCRdb keeps only in-frame clones here, not all; method: immunoSEQ multiplex PCR. Of some 150,000 clones listed, roughly 84% are singletons. The data belong to a study of cytomegalovirus exposure and HLA in healthy donors. Across the study: The approximately 720 first-cohort repertoires and the approximately 110 validation repertoires shared the same platform, a later analysis reported.

Sequencing input: PBMCs. The V gene is TRBV4-1, the J gene TRBJ1-2, with D hard to call. The TCR sequence derives from a human donor in good health. Written as DNA, the CDR3 is TGCGCCAGCAGCCAAGATATGACTATCTATGGCTACACCTTC. Amino acid sequence: CASSQDMTIYGYTF.